The 11 T cell receptor beta chains below were found in one sample sequenced in a study of T cells in Graves' hyperthyroidism and ophthalmopathy. What was amplified from RNA transcripts were TCR beta CDR3 regions. TCR CDR3 underwent first-round RT-PCR with the HTBI primer set. One entry per CDR3 protein results from TCRdb running MiXCR on the multiplex PCR reads. The sample lists around 340,000 distinct CDR3 sequences, roughly 15% occurring once. The source material was blood. These receptors were obtained from a woman aged 30 to 39 with Graves' hyperthyroidism that later progressed to Graves' ophthalmopathy.

This clonotype has only a few counts. J is TRBJ2-1 and V is TRBV10-3; possibly TRBD2 for D (6 bases). With 0 bases removed from V and 6 bases from J, the gap between germline ends came to 15 bases. The CDR3 length is 16 residues. Germline CDR1 ENHRY, CDR2 SYGVKD. The CDR3, as DNA: TGTGCCATCAGTGAGTCGATGGGGGTGGGAGGCAATGAGCAGTTCTTC. Its translation: CAISESMGVGGNEQFF.

This clonotype was seen ten or more times. The V call is TRBV15, the J call TRBJ2-5, with 10 bases aligning to TRBD2. The junction had 11 bases not matched to a gene; V was cut back by 0 bases and J by 4 bases. CDR3 length: 18 amino acids. Looked up from germline, CDR1 is LNHNV and CDR2 is YYDKDF (reference sequence). The chain's CDR3 is CATSRDSISSGRGETQYF. The CDR3 DNA follows: TGTGCCACCAGCAGAGATAGCATAAGCAGCGGGAGGGGAGAGACCCAGTACTTC.

In its sample, this clonotype was seen many times. This chain links TRBV2 with TRBJ1-1; D not resolved. V was cut by 5 bases and J by 11 bases, with 9 bases left in between. Germline V CDR1 and CDR2: SNHLY, FYNNEI. The CDR3 length is 10 residues. For the CDR3, the DNA is TGTGCCAGCAGTCCGACATTCGCTTTCTTT. Its protein product is CASSPTFAFF.

This chain joins TRBV7-9 and TRBJ2-7, with D perhaps matching TRBD2 (6 bases). CDR3 length equals 12 residues. Trimming took 5 bases from V and 3 from J, leaving 8 bases between them. Germline CDR1 is SEHNR and CDR2 is FQNEAQ (reference sequence). In nucleotides, the CDR3 is TGTGCCAGCAGCAAGACTAGCTACGAGCAGTACTTC. Translated, it gives CASSKTSYEQYF.

This clonotype was detected ten times or more. The CDR3 sequence: CASRAGTANEKLFF. CDR3 coding DNA: TGTGCCAGTCGTGCCGGGACAGCGAATGAAAAACTGTTTTTT. The chain uses TRBV6-1 and TRBJ1-4; 7 positions match TRBD1. The junction had 9 bases not matched to a gene; V was cut back by 9 bases and J by 5 bases. Germline V gene lookup returns CDR1 MNHNS and CDR2 SASEGT. The CDR3 contains 14 residues.

This clonotype was recorded at least ten times. V usage is TRBV5-1 and J usage is TRBJ2-7; D is possibly TRBD1 (6 bases). V was clipped by 5 bases and J by 5 bases, with 20 bases between them. The CDR3 is 15 amino acids. From germline, CDR1 is SGHRS and CDR2 YFSETQ. The DNA for the CDR3 is TGCGCCAGCAGTCGCGTCGGTCAGGGGATCGACGAGCAGTACTTC. Translated: CASSRVGQGIDEQYF.

In its sample, this clonotype was seen a few times. The CDR3 nucleotides read TGTGCCTGGGAGACAGGGTCTCGTGAAAAACTGTTTTTT. Translating it yields CAWETGSREKLFF. The genes are TRBV30 and TRBJ1-4, with 7 bases matching TRBD1. Germline CDR1 GTSNPN, CDR2 SVGIG (reference sequence). The CDR3 sequence is 13 residues long. The J segment lost 7 bases and the V segment lost 5 bases, leaving 7 bases of the junction unmatched.

The chain combines TRBV20-1 with TRBJ1-4, with D perhaps matching TRBD1 (6 bases). This CDR3 is built from 17 residues. The ends were cut back, 5 bases at V and 4 bases at J, with 23 bases in the middle. Per germline, CDR1 DFQATT and CDR2 SNEGSKA (reference sequence). CDR3 nucleotide sequence: TGCAGTGCTCGGAGGGGGGCCCAACTATATTATAATGAAAAACTGTTTTTT. Protein sequence: CSARRGAQLYYNEKLFF.

A few counts support this clonotype. The rearrangement joins TRBV28 to TRBJ2-1; maybe TRBD2 (5 bases). V gave up 5 bases and J gave up 0 bases, with 20 bases separating them. The CDR3 contains 18 residues. The germline V gene encodes CDR1 MDHEN and CDR2 SYDVKM. Here the CDR3 DNA reads TGTGCCAGCAGTCCACAACTACTTACTAGTCGCTCCTACAATGAGCAGTTCTTC. Protein product: CASSPQLLTSRSYNEQFF.

This clonotype was detected many times. The rearrangement joins TRBV11-3 to TRBJ2-4; TRBD1 agrees at 7 bases. The CDR3 is made up of 16 amino acids. V lost 4 bases, J lost 1 base, and 7 bases stayed unmatched. CDR1 SGHNT and CDR2 YENEEA come from the germline V gene. CDR3 bases: TGTGCCAGCAGCTCCCCGGAGACAGGGGCCAAAAACATTCAGTACTTC. It is translated as CASSSPETGAKNIQYF. Filled out from reference TRBV11-3 and TRBJ2-4, the complete variable domain reads EAGVVQSPRYKIIEKKQPVAFWCNPISGHNTLYWYLQNLGQGPELLIRYENEEAVDDSQLPKDRFSAERLKGVDSTLKIQPAELGDSAVYLCASSSPETGAKNIQYFGAGTRLSVL.

The DNA for the CDR3 is TGTGCCACCAGTGACTCTGGAGGGGGCGGTGAGACCCAGTACTTC. Its translation: CATSDSGGGGETQYF. V gene TRBV24-1 combines with J gene TRBJ2-5, with TRBD1 as a possible D gene (7 bases). CDR3 size: 15 residues. Trimming removed 4 bases at V and 5 bases at J, with 16 bases between. The germline V gene has CDR1 KGHDR and CDR2 SFDVKD.